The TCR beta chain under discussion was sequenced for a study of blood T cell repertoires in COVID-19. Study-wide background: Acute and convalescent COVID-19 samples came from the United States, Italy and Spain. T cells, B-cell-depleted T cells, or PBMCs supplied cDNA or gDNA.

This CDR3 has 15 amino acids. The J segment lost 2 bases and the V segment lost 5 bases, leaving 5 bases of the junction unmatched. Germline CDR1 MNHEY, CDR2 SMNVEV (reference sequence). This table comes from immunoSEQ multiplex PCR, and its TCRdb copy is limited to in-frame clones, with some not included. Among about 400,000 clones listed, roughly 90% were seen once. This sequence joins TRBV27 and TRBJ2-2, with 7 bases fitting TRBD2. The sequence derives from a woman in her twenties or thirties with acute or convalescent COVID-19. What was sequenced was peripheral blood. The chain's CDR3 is CASSRAGRNTGELFF. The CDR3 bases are TGTGCCAGCAGTCGAGCGGGGCGCAACACCGGGGAGCTGTTTTTT.